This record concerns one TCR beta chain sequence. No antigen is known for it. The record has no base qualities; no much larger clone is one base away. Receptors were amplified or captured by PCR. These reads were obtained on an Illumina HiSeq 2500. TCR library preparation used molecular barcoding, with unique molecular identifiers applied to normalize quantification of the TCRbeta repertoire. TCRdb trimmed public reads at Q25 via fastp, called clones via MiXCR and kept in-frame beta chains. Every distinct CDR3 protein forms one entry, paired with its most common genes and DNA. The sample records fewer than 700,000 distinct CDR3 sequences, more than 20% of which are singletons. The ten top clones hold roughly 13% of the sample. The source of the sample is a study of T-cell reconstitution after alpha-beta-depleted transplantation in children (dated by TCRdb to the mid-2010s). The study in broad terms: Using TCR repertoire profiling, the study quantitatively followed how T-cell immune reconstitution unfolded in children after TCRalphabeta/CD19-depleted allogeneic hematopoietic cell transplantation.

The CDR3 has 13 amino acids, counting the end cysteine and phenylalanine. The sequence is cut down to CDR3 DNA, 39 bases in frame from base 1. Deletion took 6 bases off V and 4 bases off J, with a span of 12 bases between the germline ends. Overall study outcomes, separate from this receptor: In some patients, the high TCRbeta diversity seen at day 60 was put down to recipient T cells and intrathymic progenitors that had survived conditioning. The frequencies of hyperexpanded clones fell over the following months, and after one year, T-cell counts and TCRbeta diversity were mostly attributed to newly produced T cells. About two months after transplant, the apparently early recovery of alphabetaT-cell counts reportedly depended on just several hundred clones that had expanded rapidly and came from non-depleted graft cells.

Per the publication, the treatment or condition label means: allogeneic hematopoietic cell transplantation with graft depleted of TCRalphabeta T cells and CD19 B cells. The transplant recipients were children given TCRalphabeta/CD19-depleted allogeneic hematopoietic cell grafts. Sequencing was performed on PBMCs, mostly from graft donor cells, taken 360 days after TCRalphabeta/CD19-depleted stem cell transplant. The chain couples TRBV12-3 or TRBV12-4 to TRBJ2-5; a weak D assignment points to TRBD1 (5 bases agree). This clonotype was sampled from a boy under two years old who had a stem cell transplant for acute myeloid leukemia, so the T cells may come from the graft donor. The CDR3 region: CASRTQEGETQYF. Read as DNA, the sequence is TGTGCCAGCAGAACACAGGAAGGAGAGACCCAGTACTTC.